The 32 T cell receptor beta chains in this list originate from one sample, sequenced in a study of blood T cell repertoires in COVID-19. Assay: immunoSEQ multiplex PCR; the TCRdb copy retains only in-frame clones and omits some. The sample lists some 41,000 clones; around 82% were seen once. The sample consisted of peripheral blood. These receptor sequences come from a woman aged 70 to 79 with acute or convalescent COVID-19.

This clone was picked up a small number of times. The CDR3 coding sequence is TGTGCCAGCAGTACAGGGACCACTAACTATGGCTACACCTTC. Translating it yields CASSTGTTNYGYTF. J is TRBJ1-2 and V is TRBV2; TRBD1 might be the D (6 bases). Germline loops: CDR1 SNHLY, CDR2 FYNNEI. Trimming took 5 bases from V and 0 from J, leaving 10 bases between them. The CDR3 is 14 residues long.

This chain links TRBV19 with TRBJ2-2; D gene uncertain. The V gene lost 5 bases and the J gene lost 2 bases, with 12 bases spanning the gap. The CDR3 contains 15 residues. Germline CDR1 is LNHDA and CDR2 is SQIVND (reference sequence). CDR3 sequence: CASSPDPQNTGELFF. The CDR3 nucleotides read TGTGCCAGTAGTCCAGATCCCCAAAACACCGGGGAGCTGTTTTTT.

The CDR3 reads CASRRTGGTLTEAFF. DNA for the CDR3: TGTGCCAGCAGACGGACAGGGGGCACCCTCACTGAAGCTTTCTTT. The chain employs TRBV9 and TRBJ1-1, with 11 bases matching TRBD1. CDR3 length equals 15 residues. V shed 5 bases, J shed 4 bases, and the junction held 7 bases outside the gene matches. In germline, CDR1 is SGDLS, CDR2 YYNGEE.

The chain recombines TRBV6-2 or TRBV6-3 with TRBJ2-7; maybe TRBD2 (5 bases). Germline lookup yields CDR1 MNHEY and CDR2 SVGEGT. This CDR3 spans 15 amino acids. Trimming cost V 0 bases and J 9 bases, with 18 bases left between them. This CDR3 is CASSYSRYGVERQYF. CDR3 nucleotides: TGTGCCAGCAGTTACTCGAGGTACGGGGTCGAACGGCAGTACTTC.

V gene TRBV6-1 combines with J gene TRBJ2-7, with a tentative D call TRBD2 (5 bases). The CDR3 is 15 residues long. Germline V CDR1 and CDR2: MNHNS, SASEGT. Deletions cut 6 bases from V and 0 bases from J, with 15 bases between. The CDR3 DNA reads as TGTGCCAGCAGAGGTCCTAGCACCAGCTCCTACGAGCAGTACTTC. This gives the protein CASRGPSTSSYEQYF.

The rearrangement joins TRBV19 to TRBJ2-1; 9 bases map to TRBD1. CDR1 is LNHDA and CDR2 is SQIVND in the germline V gene (reference sequence). V shed 5 bases, J shed 16 bases, and the junction held 9 bases outside the gene matches. The CDR3 is 12 residues long. The DNA of the CDR3 is TGTGCCAGTAGTCTCGGGACAGGGAATGCCTTCTTC. Translating gives CASSLGTGNAFF.

The chain carries TRBV6-4 and TRBJ2-1; 11 bases are a match to TRBD2. CDR3 length: 14 residues. The V gene end was trimmed by 6 bases and the J gene end by 6 bases; junction bases not matched to a gene: 4. Germline CDR1 is MRHNA and CDR2 is SNTAGT. CDR3 in amino acids: CASSVGTSGNEQFF. The CDR3 DNA reads TGTGCCAGCAGCGTAGGGACTAGCGGCAATGAGCAGTTCTTC.

This clone turned up a few times. This chain joins TRBV27 and TRBJ1-3; 7 positions match TRBD1. Germline-derived CDR1 and CDR2 are MNHEY and SMNVEV (reference sequence). V lost 2 bases and J lost 7; bases outside the gene matches: 8. CDR3 length equals 15 residues. CDR3 coding DNA: TGTGCCAGCAGTTTACAAGACAGGGTCGCGAACACCATATATTTT. Translating it yields CASSLQDRVANTIYF.

This sequence joins TRBV4-3 and TRBJ1-4; maybe TRBD1 (5 bases). CDR1 is LGHNA, CDR2 YSLEER, per germline. The CDR3 is 15 amino acids. V lost 1 base and J lost 5, with 11 bases in between. The CDR3 spells CASSQGVAGNEKLFF. In DNA, the CDR3 is TGCGCCAGCAGCCAAGGGGTCGCAGGGAATGAAAAACTGTTTTTT.

V and J are TRBV9 and TRBJ2-7; the match to TRBD1 covers 7 bases. This CDR3 has 15 amino acids. The V gene's germline CDR1 is SGDLS and CDR2 YYNGEE. With 0 bases clipped from V and 2 bases from J, the junction kept 5 bases outside the gene matches. CDR3 in DNA: TGTGCCAGCAGCGTAGGAGGGGGCAGCACCTACGAGCAGTACTTC. Protein: CASSVGGGSTYEQYF.

The V and J genes are TRBV19 and TRBJ1-1, with 8 bases lining up with TRBD1. CDR1 is LNHDA, CDR2 SQIVND, per germline (reference sequence). V lost 5 bases to trimming and J lost 4 bases; unmatched junction nucleotides: 6. This CDR3 comprises 14 residues. Here the CDR3 reads CASSFPTGATEAFF. The CDR3 DNA follows: TGTGCCAGTAGTTTCCCGACAGGGGCCACTGAAGCTTTCTTT.

The rearrangement uses TRBV11-2 and TRBJ2-5; TRBD1 agrees at 8 bases. Germline values: CDR1 SGHAT, CDR2 FQNNGV. Trimming cost V 5 bases and J 4 bases; bases outside gene matches: 3. This CDR3 has 13 amino acids. In nucleotides, the CDR3 is TGTGCCAGCAGCCCAGGGGGCACAGAGACCCAGTACTTC. Protein: CASSPGGTETQYF. Complete variable domain (other parts from reference TRBV11-2 and TRBJ2-5): EAGVAQSPRYKIIEKRQSVAFWCNPISGHATLYWYQQILGQGPKLLIQFQNNGVVDDSQLPKDRFSAERLKGVDSTLKIQPAKLEDSAVYLCASSPGGTETQYFGPGTRLLVL.

This sequence joins TRBV29-1 and TRBJ2-1; 12 bases map to TRBD1. The germline V gene encodes CDR1 SQVTM and CDR2 ANQGSEA. CDR3 length: 12 amino acids. V lost 6 bases to trimming and J lost 7 bases; unmatched junction nucleotides: 1. Here the CDR3 reads CSVGQGANEQFF. The CDR3 region has the DNA TGCAGCGTGGGACAGGGGGCAAATGAGCAGTTCTTC.

The gene calls are TRBV10-1 and TRBJ1-5; a possible D gene is TRBD1 (6 bases). Germline V gene lookup returns CDR1 WNHNN and CDR2 SYGVQD (reference sequence). This CDR3 comprises 16 residues. The ends were cut back, 5 bases at V and 2 bases at J, with 16 bases in the middle. The CDR3, as DNA: TGCGCCAGCAGTCCAGGACAGTCTAATGGCAATCAGCCCCAGCATTTT. Translated, it gives CASSPGQSNGNQPQHF.

The genes are TRBV10-3 and TRBJ2-2; D gene unclear. V shed 4 bases and J shed 3 bases, with 3 bases lying between them. The CDR3 is 12 amino acids. From germline, CDR1 is ENHRY and CDR2 SYGVKD. Here the CDR3 DNA reads TGTGCCATCAGTGCTGACACCGGGGAGCTGTTTTTT. Translating it yields CAISADTGELFF.

The chain has TRBV12-1 and TRBJ2-7; the DNA was not used to check the table's D call, TRBD2. TRBV12-1 is a documented pseudogene. The CDR3 runs 14 residues. CDR3: CASSFSSSTYEQYF. The CDR3 coding sequence is TGTGCCAGCAGCTTTAGTTCTAGCACCTACGAGCAGTACTTC.

The chain links TRBV6-4 to TRBJ1-2; no reliable D call. The CDR3 is 14 amino acids. Trimming cost V 3 bases and J 2 bases, with 10 bases left between them. Per the germline V gene, CDR1 is MRHNA and CDR2 is SNTAGT. In DNA, the CDR3 is TGTGCCAGCAGTGAAGGTTCGGGGAACTATGGCTACACCTTC. It encodes CASSEGSGNYGYTF.

This clone has just one count. V and J are TRBV2 and TRBJ2-1, with 7 nucleotides matching TRBD1. Germline trimming cut 7 bases from V and 0 bases from J; bases unmatched to any gene: 9. Germline values: CDR1 SNHLY, CDR2 FYNNEI. This CDR3 is built from 16 residues. CDR3 sequence: CASTTLTGSSYNEQFF. The CDR3 DNA is TGTGCCAGCACCACCCTGACAGGGAGCTCCTACAATGAGCAGTTCTTC. Filled out from reference TRBV2 and TRBJ2-1, the complete variable domain reads EPEVTQTPSHQVTQMGQEVILRCVPISNHLYFYWYRQILGQKVEFLVSFYNNEISEKSEIFDDQFSVERPDGSNFTLKIRSTKLEDSAMYFCASTTLTGSSYNEQFFGPGTRLTVL.

The rearrangement links TRBV7-2 to TRBJ2-2, with a possible D match to TRBD2 (6 bases). The CDR3 contains 18 residues. V was pared by 3 bases and J by 0 bases, with 17 bases between. CDR1 and CDR2 (germline): SGHTA, FQGNSA. The CDR3 bases are TGTGCCAGCAGCTTTTGGGGACGGGGGTCCGCGAACACCGGGGAGCTGTTTTTT. Protein product: CASSFWGRGSANTGELFF.

This chain uses TRBV6-1 with TRBJ2-7; D remains ambiguous. The CDR3 extends over 12 amino acids. V was cut by 0 bases and J by 7 bases, with 7 bases left in between. Germline loops: CDR1 MNHNS, CDR2 SASEGT. The CDR3 protein is CASSEALIEQYF. CDR3 nucleotide sequence: TGTGCCAGCAGTGAAGCGCTAATAGAGCAGTACTTC.

This CDR3 is CATSRGGGSDGYTF. The CDR3 DNA sequence: TGTGCCACCAGCAGAGGGGGAGGCTCGGATGGCTACACCTTC. The chain couples TRBV15 to TRBJ1-2; D is unresolved. The CDR3 has 14 residues. Germline assignment: CDR1 LNHNV and CDR2 YYDKDF (reference sequence). Trimming removed 1 base from V and 6 bases from J, with 12 bases in between.

V and J are TRBV19 and TRBJ1-4; 8 nucleotides agree with TRBD1. The CDR3 covers 17 residues. After removal of 4 bases from V and 0 bases from J, the junction contained 7 bases not matched to a gene. Germline V CDR1 and CDR2: LNHDA, SQIVND (reference sequence). This CDR3 is CASSNGQGASTNEKLFF. The CDR3 DNA is TGTGCCAGTAGTAATGGGCAGGGGGCCTCAACTAATGAAAAACTGTTTTTT.

J is TRBJ2-5 and V is TRBV7-8, with a tentative D call TRBD1 (5 bases). CDR1 is SGHVS and CDR2 is FQNEAQ in the germline V gene. The CDR3 covers 15 residues. V was cut by 4 bases and J by 5 bases, with 17 bases left in between. Written as DNA, the CDR3 is TGTGCCAGCAGCTCCCTATCAGGGATCCGGGAGACCCAGTACTTC. Its translation is CASSSLSGIRETQYF.

This chain links TRBV7-2 with TRBJ1-5; the D gene is possibly TRBD1 (5 bases). Germline V gene sequence: CDR1 SGHTA, CDR2 FQGNSA. CDR3 length equals 15 residues. V lost 1 base, J lost 2 bases, and 9 bases lay in between. The CDR3 DNA is TGTGCCAGCAGCTTAGAAGGGGCGGGCAATCAGCCCCAGCATTTT. Translated: CASSLEGAGNQPQHF.

The chain carries TRBV7-2 and TRBJ2-5; 8 nucleotides line up with TRBD2. CDR1 is SGHTA and CDR2 is FQGNSA in the germline V gene. CDR3 length: 15 amino acids. Trimming cost V 5 bases and J 5 bases; bases outside gene matches: 10. CDR3 in amino acids: CASSPLAGSSETQYF. The CDR3 DNA follows: TGTGCCAGCAGCCCCTTAGCGGGATCTTCCGAGACCCAGTACTTC.

The J gene is TRBJ1-1, the V gene TRBV25-1, with 10 positions matching TRBD1. Losses at the gene ends were 8 bases for V and 5 bases for J; bases not matched to a gene: 5. Germline V gene lookup returns CDR1 MGHDK and CDR2 SYGVNS. This CDR3 is built from 13 residues. CDR3 amino acids: CASQTGGRTEAFF. In DNA, the CDR3 is TGTGCCAGCCAGACAGGGGGCAGGACTGAAGCTTTCTTT.

CDR3 nucleotide sequence: TGTGCCAGCAGCTTAGTCGAGGGTTCCCGCGAGCAGTACTTC. Amino acid sequence: CASSLVEGSREQYF. This chain connects TRBV7-2 to TRBJ2-7; TRBD2 might be the D (5 bases). V was clipped by 1 base and J by 6 bases, with 13 bases between them. The CDR3 is 14 residues long. Germline-derived CDR1 and CDR2 are SGHTA and FQGNSA.

The chain couples TRBV19 to TRBJ1-5; the D gene is possibly TRBD1 (5 bases). The length of the CDR3 is 16 residues. The V end lost 7 bases, the J end lost 7 bases, and 23 bases lay between the germline ends. Germline CDR1 and CDR2: LNHDA and SQIVND (reference sequence). The CDR3 loop reads CASTRSEGGARQPQHF. CDR3 DNA sequence: TGTGCCAGTACTCGTTCCGAGGGAGGGGCTCGGCAGCCCCAGCATTTT.

This chain uses TRBV7-2 with TRBJ2-2; D is perhaps TRBD2 (6 bases). The CDR3 has 15 residues. Trimming shortened V by 7 bases and J by 6 bases, and 18 bases separated the two germline ends. Per the germline V gene, CDR1 is SGHTA and CDR2 is FQGNSA. The CDR3 sequence: CASIKTRSNPGELFF. The CDR3 region has the DNA TGTGCCAGCATAAAGACTAGATCTAACCCCGGGGAGCTGTTTTTT.

The chain joins TRBV6-1 to TRBJ1-2; possibly TRBD1 for D (5 bases). The germline CDR1 and CDR2 sequences are MNHNS and SASEGT. The CDR3 spans 16 residues. The V gene lost 3 bases and the J gene lost 4 bases, with 18 bases spanning the gap. CDR3 amino acids: CASSEGRAYFSYGYTF. The CDR3 nucleotides read TGTGCCAGCAGTGAGGGCAGGGCTTATTTCTCCTATGGCTACACCTTC.

The gene calls are TRBV9 and TRBJ2-5, with D unclear. Trimming pared 0 bases from V and 4 bases from J, leaving 16 bases between. The CDR3 spans 16 residues. CDR1 and CDR2 from the germline V gene are SGDLS and YYNGEE. CDR3 protein: CASSVGYSNRRETQYF. DNA of the CDR3: TGTGCCAGCAGCGTAGGGTACAGCAACCGGCGAGAGACCCAGTACTTC.

This sequence joins TRBV28 and TRBJ1-2, with D possibly TRBD1 on 5 matching bases. V was trimmed by 5 bases and J by 8 bases, leaving 18 bases between them. There are 14 residues in the CDR3. Germline CDR1 MDHEN, CDR2 SYDVKM. This CDR3 is CASSPGTWGGGYTF. DNA of the CDR3: TGTGCCAGCAGTCCGGGTACGTGGGGCGGAGGCTACACCTTC.